The TCR beta chain described here comes from a study of T-cell memory formation after mild COVID-19. Study-wide results and caveats: In second-wave clones peaking day 37, SARS-CoV-2 specificity remained unconfirmed.

Remarks on this clonotype: Its antigen is not known.

TCRdb reprocessed the 5' RACE reads via MiXCR and lists one record per CDR3 protein. The sample shows more than 300,000 distinct CDR3 sequences, approximately 22% of them seen only once. V lost 3 bases and J 6 bases, leaving 14 bases between the germline ends. Per germline, CDR1 SQVTM and CDR2 ANQGSEA. The CDR3 runs 13 residues. This receptor was identified in a man younger than 35 who had mild COVID-19 (a few samples of this study predate the infection). Cell type and time point are not known. The rearrangement links TRBV29-1 to TRBJ1-2, with a tentative D call TRBD1 (5 bases). The sequencing input was PBMCs or a T cell subset sorted from them (not recorded which). CDR3 in DNA: TGCAGCGTTGACCTTACAGGAGGAGATGGCTACACCTTC. Translated: CSVDLTGGDGYTF.